The rows below give T cell receptor beta chains drawn from one sample of a study of beta chain features in type 1 diabetes. Assay used: immunoSEQ multiplex PCR; TCRdb lists only in-frame clones, some missing. The data contain approximately 300,000 clones, about 11% of them singletons. Sequencing used naive CD4+ T cells from blood. Source of these receptors: a woman in her twenties or thirties in good health. The CDR3 runs from the conserved cysteine through the conserved F or W. The D gene is left open where the match is weak. Clone size is not always given. Where it is, it says once, few, many or a class for expanded clones.

>TRBV5-4|TRBJ2-3|-|few
CASSYDTASTDTQYF
TGTGCCAGCAGCTACGACACCGCTAGCACAGATACGCAGTATTTT
>TRBV9|TRBJ1-1|-|few
CASSAQGHSNTEAFF
TGTGCCAGCAGCGCCCAGGGACATTCTAACACTGAAGCTTTCTTT
>TRBV7-3|TRBJ2-2|-|few
CASSLMAANTGELFF
TGTGCCAGCAGCTTAATGGCGGCAAACACCGGGGAGCTGTTTTTT
>TRBV7-2|TRBJ2-7|TRBD1|-
CASSIGTGYYEQYF
TGTGCCAGCAGCATAGGGACAGGCTACTACGAGCAGTACTTC
>TRBV29-1|TRBJ2-3|-|-
CSVKSWSASTDTQYF
TGCAGCGTTAAATCCTGGAGTGCTAGCACAGATACGCAGTATTTT
>TRBV5-4|TRBJ2-7|-|-
CASSKGDYEQYF
TGTGCCAGCAGCAAGGGGGACTACGAGCAGTACTTC
>TRBV30|TRBJ2-5|-|few
CAWSTGNLRETQYF
TGTGCCTGGAGTACGGGAAACCTTAGGGAGACCCAGTACTTC
>TRBV18|TRBJ1-2|-|-
CASSLFTPSYESYGYTF
TGTGCCAGCTCACTGTTCACGCCGAGCTACGAGAGCTATGGCTACACCTTC
>TRBV19|TRBJ2-7|TRBD1|few
CASRPTGERYEQYF
TGTGCCAGTAGGCCGACAGGGGAACGGTACGAGCAGTACTTC
>TRBV29-1|TRBJ1-1|-|few
CSVHRSANTEAFF
TGCAGCGTCCACAGATCGGCGAACACTGAAGCTTTCTTT
>TRBV27|TRBJ2-3|TRBD2|-
CASVKTSGTDTQYF
TGTGCCAGCGTGAAGACTAGCGGTACAGATACGCAGTATTTT
>TRBV19|TRBJ1-1|TRBD1|-
CASSPLGQLMNTEAFF
TGTGCCAGTAGTCCCCTGGGACAGCTAATGAACACTGAAGCTTTCTTT
>TRBV11-2|TRBJ2-2|-|-
CASSLVAGELFF
TGTGCCAGCAGCTTAGTCGCCGGGGAGCTGTTTTTT
>TRBV28|TRBJ1-4|-|few
CATSSLSGQTTRGEKLFF
TGTGCCACCAGCAGTTTGTCAGGACAGACAACCCGTGGCGAAAAACTGTTTTTT
>TRBV7-2|TRBJ2-7|-|-
CASSAAGSSYEQYF
TGTGCCAGCAGCGCAGCCGGGAGCTCCTACGAGCAGTACTTC
>TRBV7-2|TRBJ2-1|TRBD2|few
CASSAPGLAGGREQFF
TGTGCCAGCAGCGCCCCCGGCCTAGCGGGAGGGCGTGAGCAGTTCTTC
>TRBV20-1|TRBJ1-3|-|few
CSAHRVNTIYF
TGCAGTGCCCACAGGGTAAACACCATATATTTT
>TRBV7-8|TRBJ2-2|-|-
CASSLNRYTGELFF
TGTGCCAGCAGCTTGAACAGATACACCGGGGAGCTGTTTTTT
>TRBV7-2|TRBJ2-5|TRBD1|-
CASSLSGTGTVTETQYF
TGTGCCAGCAGCTTATCCGGGACAGGGACAGTAACAGAGACCCAGTACTTC
>TRBV6-6|TRBJ2-1|-|-
CASRAESSYNEQFF
TGTGCCAGCAGAGCGGAGAGCTCCTACAATGAGCAGTTCTTC
>TRBV9|TRBJ2-7|TRBD2|few
CASSVSGTSNEQYF
TGTGCCAGCAGCGTATCTGGGACTAGCAACGAGCAGTACTTC
>TRBV20-1|TRBJ1-1|-|few
CSARRVEAFF
TGCAGTGCTAGACGGGTTGAAGCTTTCTTT
>TRBV15|TRBJ2-3|TRBD2|few
CATSRALTSGNFETQYF
TGTGCCACCAGCAGAGCGCTGACTAGCGGGAATTTTGAGACGCAGTATTTT
>TRBV7-3|TRBJ2-5|-|-
CASSSGEGSQYF
TGTGCCAGCAGCTCCGGTGAGGGTTCCCAGTACTTC
>TRBV6-6|TRBJ2-7|-|few
CASRTDYEQYF
TGTGCCAGCCGGACAGACTACGAGCAGTACTTC
>TRBV30|TRBJ2-2|TRBD2|-
CAWSGLLTGGTGELFF
TGTGCCTGGAGTGGGCTTTTAACGGGGGGCACCGGGGAGCTGTTTTTT
>TRBV4-3|TRBJ2-2|TRBD2|-
CASSLEPGLAPGELFF
TGCGCCAGCAGCCTAGAACCGGGACTAGCTCCCGGGGAGCTGTTTTTT
>TRBV29-1|TRBJ2-1|-|few
CSVAGGVRGEFF
TGCAGCGTTGCGGGCGGGGTGAGAGGTGAGTTCTTC